Below are 9 T cell receptor beta chains sequenced from a single sample in a study of shared clonotypes between healthy human individuals. This table comes from immunoSEQ multiplex PCR, and its TCRdb copy is limited to in-frame clones, with some not included. This table holds millions of clones, more than 90% found once. Sequencing used naive CD4+ T cells sorted from blood. Subset described: CD45RA+ positively selected. The receptor set was obtained from a man younger than 35 in good health.

This sequence joins TRBV6-6 and TRBJ2-1; no firm D call. Trimming pared 5 bases from V and 12 bases from J, leaving 17 bases between. There are 13 residues in the CDR3. Germline V gives CDR1 MNHNY, CDR2 SVGAGI (reference sequence). The CDR3 nucleotides read TGTGCCAGCAGTCCCGGGTCTCAGGAGAGGCAGTTCTTC. Translation gives CASSPGSQERQFF.

Turning to this clone: In the same sample, other DNA sequences code for this CDR3. The chain links TRBV5-1 to TRBJ2-5, with TRBD2 matching over 13 bases. V shed 3 bases and J 4 bases; nucleotides not matched to a gene: 6. Germline V gives CDR1 SGHRS, CDR2 YFSETQ. CDR3 length: 16 amino acids. CDR3 amino acids: CASSSGLAGDRETQYF. CDR3 DNA: TGCGCCAGCAGCTCAGGACTAGCGGGAGATCGAGAGACCCAGTACTTC.

V and J are TRBV11-3 and TRBJ2-1; no definite D call. The CDR3 runs to 14 residues. The germline gives CDR1 SGHNT, CDR2 YENEEA. The V end was cut by 0 bases, the J end by 6 bases, with 9 bases between. CDR3 residues: CASSLDLSANEQFF. DNA of the CDR3: TGTGCCAGCAGCTTAGATCTTTCGGCCAATGAGCAGTTCTTC.

V gene TRBV19 combines with J gene TRBJ2-5; 8 bases are a match to TRBD1. The CDR3 totals 16 residues. Losses at the gene ends were 9 bases for V and 5 bases for J; bases not matched to a gene: 17. Germline-derived CDR1 and CDR2 are LNHDA and SQIVND (reference sequence). For the CDR3, the DNA is TGTGCCAGCCGACGGACAGGGACTTGGAATGGGGAGACCCAGTACTTC. This sequence encodes CASRRTGTWNGETQYF.

The CDR3 coding sequence is TGCGCCAGCAGCCCGGGACTAGCGGGGTCCGTCTCCTACAATGAGCAGTTCTTC. Translation gives CASSPGLAGSVSYNEQFF. The chain links TRBV4-3 to TRBJ2-1; 13 bases are shared with TRBD2. V lost 4 bases, J lost 0 bases, and 6 bases stayed unmatched. This CDR3 has 18 amino acids. The germline V gene has CDR1 LGHNA and CDR2 YSLEER.

On this clone: Other DNA sequences in the same sample also yield this CDR3. The V call is TRBV4-3, the J call TRBJ2-3; D unresolved. The germline V gene has CDR1 LGHNA and CDR2 YSLEER. V was cut by 0 bases and J by 4 bases, with 8 bases left in between. CDR3 length equals 14 residues. The CDR3 sequence: CASSQDSPPDTQYF. CDR3 sequence (DNA): TGCGCCAGCAGCCAAGATAGTCCTCCAGATACGCAGTATTTT.

This clone came up once. A read error may produce the germline difference seen at one junction end. The CDR3 protein is CASSSGLHNEQFF. The CDR3 nucleotides are TGTGCTAGCAGCTCGGGACTACACAATGAGCAGTTCTTC. The chain employs TRBV7-7 and TRBJ2-1, with TRBD2 matching 7 bases. Per the germline V gene, CDR1 is SSHAT and CDR2 is FNYEAQ (reference sequence). This CDR3 comprises 13 residues. Filled out from reference TRBV7-7 and TRBJ2-1, the complete variable domain reads GAGVSQSPRYKVTKRGQDVTLRCDPISSHATLYWYQQALGQGPEFLTYFNYEAQPDKSGLPSDRFSAERPEGSISTLTIQRTEQRDSAMYRCASSSGLHNEQFFGPGTRLTVL.

The J gene is TRBJ2-3, the V gene TRBV6-5; 10 nucleotides line up with TRBD2. Per the germline V gene, CDR1 is MNHEY and CDR2 is SVGAGI. The CDR3 spans 15 residues. J gave up 2 bases and V 7 bases, and 6 bases lay outside the gene matches. CDR3 loop: CASIASGGNTDTQYF. The DNA for the CDR3 is TGTGCCAGCATTGCTAGCGGGGGAAACACAGATACGCAGTATTTT.

The gene calls are TRBV15 and TRBJ2-3, with D possibly TRBD2 on 7 matching bases. Germline CDR1 LNHNV, CDR2 YYDKDF (reference sequence). V lost 8 bases to trimming and J lost 5 bases, with 17 bases between them. This CDR3 spans 14 amino acids. The DNA of the CDR3 is TGTGCCACCTTAAACGGGGGGCTTGAAGATACGCAGTATTTT. Its translation is CATLNGGLEDTQYF.